This record covers a single T cell receptor (beta chain). Its target is not known. Here immunoSEQ multiplex PCR was the method, and the copy in TCRdb shows in-frame clones only, minus some. The sample gives approximately 110,000 clones, around 96% of which show up once; 2.2% is in the top ten. These data are taken from a study of T cell responses to AZD1222 COVID-19 vaccine. Study-wide results and limits: Only a handful of AZD1222 recipients, six or seven in all, had baseline seropositivity. Two AZD1222 administrations were followed by greater Spike-specific TCR breadth and depth.

The V gene's germline CDR1 is MNHEY and CDR2 SVGAGI. CDR3 length equals 14 residues. V lost 10 bases and J lost 3, with 18 bases in between. Source: peripheral blood, taken on day 0 of AZD1222 vaccination. The rearrangement joins TRBV6-5 to TRBJ1-1; the D is unclear. The receptor's source is an adult in good health. This CDR3 reads CAIRPPGVDTEAFF. Written as DNA, the CDR3 is TGTGCCATCCGACCCCCCGGGGTGGACACTGAAGCTTTCTTT.